These 18 T cell receptor beta chains originate from one sample sequenced in a study of T cells after yellow fever vaccination. TCRdb redid the calling of the 5' RACE reads with MiXCR, one entry per CDR3 protein. The sample comprises a few hundred thousand distinct CDR3 sequences, about 12% of which are singletons, and 3.2% rests with the top ten. The specimen comprised CD4+ T cells sorted from PBMCs, sampled 15 days after the yellow fever booster vaccination. Source of these receptors: a man aged 18 to 30 who received the YFV17D yellow fever vaccine.

V usage is TRBV6-5 and J usage is TRBJ1-2; possible D gene TRBD1, 6 bases. The CDR3 length is 16 residues. Germline CDR1 is MNHEY and CDR2 is SVGAGI. V was pared by 5 bases and J by 4 bases, with 20 bases between. CDR3 bases: TGTGCCAGCAGTACAACCCCGGGACACCGGATCTATGGCTACACCTTC. Amino acids: CASSTTPGHRIYGYTF.

This chain connects TRBV7-2 to TRBJ2-1; 10 bases match TRBD1. V was clipped by 1 base and J by 7 bases; unmatched bases: 7. This CDR3 has 16 amino acids. CDR1 SGHTA and CDR2 FQGNSA come from the germline V gene. The CDR3 sequence: CASSLGGTGAYNEQFF. As DNA, the CDR3 is TGTGCCAGCAGCTTAGGGGGGACAGGGGCTTATAATGAGCAGTTCTTC.

This clonotype was picked up a small number of times. At one end, the junction sequence differs from germline, possibly due to a read error. The rearrangement uses TRBV7-7 and TRBJ2-3; D is uncertain. The germline CDR1 and CDR2 sequences are SSHAT and FNYEAQ (reference sequence). The CDR3 spans 13 residues. CDR3 sequence: CASSPGPRDTQYF. CDR3 nucleotide sequence: TGTGCTAGCAGCCCTGGACCGAGGGATACGCAGTATTTT. Combining the CDR3 with reference TRBV7-7 and TRBJ2-3 gives the whole variable domain GAGVSQSPRYKVTKRGQDVTLRCDPISSHATLYWYQQALGQGPEFLTYFNYEAQPDKSGLPSDRFSAERPEGSISTLTIQRTEQRDSAMYRCASSPGPRDTQYFGPGTRLTVL.

V is TRBV5-6 and J is TRBJ2-4, with D maybe TRBD2 (5 bases). Deletions cut 4 bases from V and 6 bases from J, with 14 bases between. The germline V gene has CDR1 SGHDT and CDR2 YYEEEE. The CDR3 has 14 residues. This chain's CDR3 is CASSATRRGNIQYF. The DNA for the CDR3 is TGTGCCAGCAGCGCTACTAGGCGTGGAAACATTCAGTACTTC.

The chain employs TRBV7-9 and TRBJ1-5; 11 positions match TRBD1. Looked up from germline, CDR1 is SEHNR and CDR2 is FQNEAQ (reference sequence). J lost 9 bases, V lost 5 bases, and 9 bases had no gene match. This CDR3 region has 15 residues. CDR3 coding DNA: TGTGCCAGCAGCACCGGGACAGGGGGGTTATGGCCCCAGCATTTT. The encoded protein is CASSTGTGGLWPQHF.

The V and J genes are TRBV4-2 and TRBJ1-1; no clear D gene. The CDR3 has 14 amino acids. V was shortened by 0 bases and J by 4 bases, with 9 bases between the two germline ends. Germline V lookup: CDR1 LGHNA, CDR2 YNFKEQ. CDR3 bases: TGTGCCAGCAGCCAAGATAGGCATAGCACTGAAGCTTTCTTT. Its protein is CASSQDRHSTEAFF.

This clonotype appeared a few times. This chain joins TRBV7-3 and TRBJ2-3; possibly TRBD2 for D (7 bases). The CDR3 totals 16 residues. The germline V gene encodes CDR1 SGHTA and CDR2 FQGTGA. The ends were cut back, 2 bases at V and 3 bases at J, with 15 bases in the middle. The CDR3 nucleotides are TGTGCCAGCAGCTTATCGGGGGGCCTTGGGACAGATACGCAGTATTTT. It yields the protein CASSLSGGLGTDTQYF.

This sequence joins TRBV25-1 and TRBJ2-2; no firm D call. In germline, CDR1 is MGHDK, CDR2 SYGVNS. CDR3 length: 11 residues. V lost 6 bases and J lost 7, with 6 bases in between. Here the CDR3 reads CASRLDGELFF. The CDR3 nucleotides read TGTGCCAGCAGGCTCGACGGGGAGCTGTTTTTT.

The V and J genes are TRBV27 and TRBJ1-5; TRBD1 is a possible D gene (6 bases). From germline, CDR1 is MNHEY and CDR2 SMNVEV (reference sequence). V lost 5 bases, J lost 9 bases, and 17 bases lay in between. The CDR3 has 14 residues. CDR3 in amino acids: CASSLQGLVSPQHF. For the CDR3, the DNA is TGTGCCAGCAGTCTACAGGGATTAGTATCGCCCCAGCATTTT.

This clonotype appeared many times. This chain uses TRBV28 with TRBJ2-7, with D maybe TRBD1 (5 bases). The V gene's germline CDR1 is MDHEN and CDR2 SYDVKM. Trimming shortened V by 5 bases and J by 4 bases, and 15 bases separated the two germline ends. The CDR3 has 14 residues. CDR3 loop: CASSQTAAEYEQYV. The CDR3 DNA reads as TGTGCCAGCAGTCAGACAGCTGCCGAATACGAGCAGTACGTC.

This clonotype appeared many times. The chain links TRBV7-8 to TRBJ2-5, with 8 positions matching TRBD1. Germline V gene data show CDR1 as SGHVS and CDR2 as FQNEAQ. The CDR3 covers 14 residues. Unmatched junction bases numbered 2, after V lost 2 bases and J lost 3 bases. In DNA form, the CDR3 reads TGTGCCAGCAGCTTAATGACAGGGGAAGAGACCCAGTACTTC. This gives the protein CASSLMTGEETQYF.

This clonotype has more than one count but fewer than ten. This sequence joins TRBV12-3 or TRBV12-4 and TRBJ2-7, with 7 bases aligning to TRBD2. J gave up 0 bases and V 6 bases, and 5 bases lay outside the gene matches. This CDR3 region has 14 residues. The CDR3 spells CASRKAGSSYEQYF. DNA for the CDR3: TGTGCCAGCAGAAAAGCGGGATCCTCCTACGAGCAGTACTTC.

This clonotype was picked up a small number of times. The gene calls are TRBV27 and TRBJ2-3, with unresolved D. V was trimmed by 3 bases and J by 0 bases, leaving 10 bases between them. The length of the CDR3 is 15 residues. In germline, CDR1 is MNHEY, CDR2 SMNVEV (reference sequence). The CDR3 region has the DNA TGTGCCAGCAGTTTCTGGGAATACAGCACAGATACGCAGTATTTT. This gives the protein CASSFWEYSTDTQYF.

There are a few counts of this clonotype. The gene calls are TRBV15 and TRBJ2-5; possibly TRBD2 for D (5 bases). Germline V gene data show CDR1 as LNHNV and CDR2 as YYDKDF (reference sequence). The germline V and J ends were trimmed by 5 bases and 1 base, with 8 bases remaining between them. The CDR3 consists of 13 residues. DNA of the CDR3: TGTGCCACCAGCCCCGGGATCCAAGAGACCCAGTACTTC. It encodes CATSPGIQETQYF.

This clonotype was counted many times. The CDR3 DNA reads TGTGCCAGCAGCCAAACCGGGTCGGCGCAAGAGACCCAGTACTTC. Translated, it gives CASSQTGSAQETQYF. The chain employs TRBV4-2 and TRBJ2-5; D is unresolved. The CDR3 is 15 amino acids. The V and J ends lost 2 bases and 2 bases respectively, with 12 bases between them. Looked up from germline, CDR1 is LGHNA and CDR2 is YNFKEQ.

This clonotype appeared many times. This chain connects TRBV14 to TRBJ1-6; 9 positions match TRBD1. V trimming: 4 bases; J trimming: 9 bases; junction bases outside the gene matches: 7. CDR3 length: 15 residues. Germline assignment: CDR1 SGHDN and CDR2 FVKESK. DNA of the CDR3: TGTGCCAGCAGCCTTTCCGGGACAGGGCGTTCACCCCTCCACTTT. It encodes CASSLSGTGRSPLHF.

This clonotype was observed a few times. V and J are TRBV7-9 and TRBJ2-1, with a weak D call TRBD2 (5 bases). This CDR3 region has 10 residues. Germline V gene sequence: CDR1 SEHNR, CDR2 FQNEAQ (reference sequence). The CDR3: CGLSDNEQFF. The CDR3 DNA reads as TGTGGACTATCGGACAATGAGCAGTTCTTC. Using reference TRBV7-9 and TRBJ2-1 for the parts outside the CDR3, the full variable domain is DTGVSQNPRHKITKRGQNVTFRCDPISEHNRLYWYRQTLGQGPEFLTYFQNEAQLEKSRLLSDRFSAERPKGSFSTLEIQRTEQGDSAMYLCGLSDNEQFFGPGTRLTVL.

This clonotype showed up just a few times. V is TRBV7-9 and J is TRBJ1-1; D gene unclear. CDR1 and CDR2 (germline): SEHNR, FQNEAQ (reference sequence). This CDR3 is built from 12 residues. Trimming stripped 5 bases from V and 8 bases from J, with 12 bases between. The CDR3 nucleotides are TGTGCCAGCAGCACGACCGTGGCGGAAGCTTTCTTT. This sequence encodes CASSTTVAEAFF. Drawing the rest from reference TRBV7-9 and TRBJ1-1, the complete variable domain is DTGVSQNPRHKITKRGQNVTFRCDPISEHNRLYWYRQTLGQGPEFLTYFQNEAQLEKSRLLSDRFSAERPKGSFSTLEIQRTEQGDSAMYLCASSTTVAEAFFGQGTRLTVV.